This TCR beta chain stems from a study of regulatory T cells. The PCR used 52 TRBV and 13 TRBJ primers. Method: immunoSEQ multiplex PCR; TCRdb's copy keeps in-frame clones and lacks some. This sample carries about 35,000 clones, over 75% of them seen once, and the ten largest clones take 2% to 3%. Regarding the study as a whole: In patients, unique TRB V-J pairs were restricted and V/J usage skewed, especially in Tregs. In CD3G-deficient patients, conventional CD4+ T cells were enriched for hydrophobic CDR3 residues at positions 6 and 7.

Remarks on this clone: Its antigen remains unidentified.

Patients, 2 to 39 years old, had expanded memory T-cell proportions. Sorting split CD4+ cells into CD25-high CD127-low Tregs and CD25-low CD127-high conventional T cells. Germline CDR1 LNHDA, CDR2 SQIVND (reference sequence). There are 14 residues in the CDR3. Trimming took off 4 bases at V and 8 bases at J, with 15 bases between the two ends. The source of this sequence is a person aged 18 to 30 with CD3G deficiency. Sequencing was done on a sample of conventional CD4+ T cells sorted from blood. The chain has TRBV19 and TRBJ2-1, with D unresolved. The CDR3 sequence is CASSRRARMHEQFF. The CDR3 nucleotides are TGTGCCAGTAGTAGAAGGGCCCGGATGCATGAGCAGTTCTTC. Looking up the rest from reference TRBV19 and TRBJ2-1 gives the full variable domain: DGGITQSPKYLFRKEGQNVTLSCEQNLNHDAMYWYRQDPGQGLRLIYYSQIVNDFQKGDIAEGYSVSREKKESFPLTVTSAQKNPTAFYLCASSRRARMHEQFFGPGTRLTVL.